One and the same sample provided the 18 T cell receptor beta chains below, sequenced in a study of shared clonotypes between healthy human individuals. TCRdb keeps only in-frame clones here, not all; method: immunoSEQ multiplex PCR. The profile covers some 1,100,000 clones, with approximately 78% appearing a single time and approximately 0.5% taken by the ten largest. Specimen: memory CD4+ T cells from PBMCs. Indicated subset: CD45RA-negative fraction. The receptors come from a man aged 18 to 29 in good health. Some clones in this sample may be carry-over from other donors' samples.

The chain joins TRBV9 to TRBJ2-3; a possible D gene is TRBD2 (6 bases). Trimming took 4 bases from V and 2 from J, leaving 11 bases between them. Germline V gene lookup returns CDR1 SGDLS and CDR2 YYNGEE. The CDR3 consists of 14 residues. The CDR3 nucleotides are TGTGCCAGCAGCCCCCGGGGGTACACAGATACGCAGTATTTT. This codes for CASSPRGYTDTQYF.

The chain carries TRBV29-1 and TRBJ2-1, with 13 bases aligning to TRBD2. Germline V lookup: CDR1 SQVTM, CDR2 ANQGSEA. This CDR3 has 17 residues. V trimming: 1 base; J trimming: 0 bases; junction bases outside the gene matches: 3. The CDR3 DNA is TGCAGCGTTGAAGGGACTAGCGGGGGAGTCTCCTACAATGAGCAGTTCTTC. Its protein product is CSVEGTSGGVSYNEQFF.

The J gene is TRBJ2-2, the V gene TRBV2; D not certain. The CDR3 runs to 12 residues. Trimming left V 8 bases short and J 6 bases short, with 10 bases between. Germline-derived CDR1 and CDR2 are SNHLY and FYNNEI. CDR3 in amino acids: CASGIGPGELFF. Here the CDR3 DNA reads TGTGCCAGCGGGATCGGGCCCGGGGAGCTGTTTTTT.

The J gene is TRBJ2-5, the V gene TRBV28; the match to TRBD2 covers 10 bases. The germline CDR1 and CDR2 sequences are MDHEN and SYDVKM. V was clipped by 4 bases and J by 7 bases; unmatched bases: 6. CDR3 length: 14 residues. DNA of the CDR3: TGTGCCAGCAGTTGGCTAGCGGGGGCCGGGACCCAGTACTTC. Translating it yields CASSWLAGAGTQYF.

The chain employs TRBV7-2 and TRBJ2-2, with a tentative D call TRBD1 (6 bases). The CDR3 has 15 amino acids. Germline CDR1 and CDR2: SGHTA and FQGNSA. V lost 5 bases and J lost 2, with 12 bases in between. The CDR3 coding sequence is TGTGCCAGCAGCAGCCGGACAGCAAACACCGGGGAGCTGTTTTTT. Protein product: CASSSRTANTGELFF. Full variable domain (outside the CDR3, taken from reference TRBV7-2 and TRBJ2-2): GAGVSQSPSNKVTEKGKDVELRCDPISGHTALYWYRQSLGQGLEFLIYFQGNSAPDKSGLPSDRFSAERTGGSVSTLTIQRTQQEDSAVYLCASSSRTANTGELFFGEGSRLTVL.

The table lists this clone with many counts. This chain links TRBV27 with TRBJ2-6; the D gene is possibly TRBD1 (5 bases). With 6 bases removed from V and 2 bases from J, the gap between germline ends came to 14 bases. Germline CDR1 and CDR2: MNHEY and SMNVEV (reference sequence). The CDR3 has 16 residues. CDR3 coding DNA: TGTGCCAGCAGCAATCCACAGGTTGCTGGGGCCAACGTCCTGACTTTC. This translates into CASSNPQVAGANVLTF.

As to this clone: Other DNA sequences in this sample translate to the same CDR3. V gene TRBV29-1 combines with J gene TRBJ2-5; D remains unclear. Trimming pared 4 bases from V and 1 base from J, leaving 4 bases between. CDR1 and CDR2 from the germline V gene are SQVTM and ANQGSEA. The CDR3 is 11 amino acids. DNA of the CDR3: TGCAGCGTTGGCAGCCAAGAGACCCAGTACTTC. This gives the protein CSVGSQETQYF.

The rearrangement links TRBV2 to TRBJ2-2; 8 bases fit TRBD1. The CDR3 extends over 15 amino acids. The V gene end was trimmed by 4 bases and the J gene end by 6 bases; junction bases not matched to a gene: 7. CDR1 is SNHLY and CDR2 is FYNNEI in the germline V gene. CDR3 amino acids: CASSATRDRSGELFF. In nucleotides, the CDR3 is TGTGCCAGCAGTGCAACGAGGGACAGGTCCGGGGAGCTGTTTTTT.

The rearrangement joins TRBV11-3 to TRBJ2-7, with 9 bases aligning to TRBD1. The CDR3 contains 15 residues. In germline, CDR1 is SGHNT, CDR2 YENEEA. With V trimmed by 0 bases and J by 5 bases, 5 bases remained unmatched. CDR3 in amino acids: CASSLEAQGANEQYF. Here the CDR3 DNA reads TGTGCCAGCAGCTTAGAGGCACAGGGGGCGAACGAGCAGTACTTC.

The chain carries TRBV7-2 and TRBJ2-3, with D tentatively TRBD1 (5 bases). The CDR3 extends over 15 amino acids. Germline-derived CDR1 and CDR2 are SGHTA and FQGNSA. Trimming pared 6 bases from V and 2 bases from J, leaving 15 bases between. In nucleotides, the CDR3 is TGTGCCAGCAGGACAGCAGCAGCCGCCACAGATACGCAGTATTTT. It translates to CASRTAAAATDTQYF.

V usage is TRBV10-2 and J usage is TRBJ2-4, with D tentatively TRBD2 (6 bases). Between the trimmed V and J ends, which lost 8 bases and 0 bases, there was a span of 14 bases. CDR3 length: 15 residues. Per germline, CDR1 WSHSY and CDR2 SAAADI. The CDR3 nucleotides are TGCGCCAGCGGGGGGACTGAGCTAGCCAAAAACATTCAGTACTTC. It specifies CASGGTELAKNIQYF.

The chain couples TRBV29-1 to TRBJ1-5; D is unclear. The CDR3 runs to 15 residues. The ends were cut back, 7 bases at V and 4 bases at J, with 20 bases in the middle. Germline CDR1 and CDR2: SQVTM and ANQGSEA. CDR3 sequence (DNA): TGCAGCGCCCCTGCGGGCCCCAAAGGGAATCAGCCCCAGCATTTT. This gives the protein CSAPAGPKGNQPQHF.

This clone was observed a few times. The rearrangement joins TRBV30 to TRBJ1-2; D remains unclear. The CDR3 length is 8 residues. Germline lookup yields CDR1 GTSNPN and CDR2 SVGIG (reference sequence). Trimming pared 4 bases from V and 6 bases from J, leaving 0 bases between. The DNA for the CDR3 is TGTGCCTGGAATGGCTACACCTTC. Amino acid sequence: CAWNGYTF.

The rearrangement uses TRBV29-1 and TRBJ1-2; the D is unclear. The V end lost 4 bases, the J end lost 4 bases, and 10 bases lay between the germline ends. Germline V gene data show CDR1 as SQVTM and CDR2 as ANQGSEA. There are 12 residues in the CDR3. In nucleotides, the CDR3 is TGCAGCGTTGGGACGGACGGCTATGGCTACACCTTC. Amino acid sequence: CSVGTDGYGYTF.

Regarding this clone: At one of its ends the junction is not consistent with the germline gene, which may arise from a read error. The DNA for the CDR3 is TGTGCCAGCAGTACCGAGGGGACAGCGTACTATTTT. Residues: CASSTEGTAYYF. The rearrangement links TRBV6-7 to TRBJ1-5, with 7 nucleotides matching TRBD1. TRBV6-7 is flagged as an ORF with uncertain function. The CDR3 is 12 residues long.

The V and J genes are TRBV10-3 and TRBJ1-1; the match to TRBD1 covers 11 bases. The CDR3 consists of 14 residues. Germline CDR1 reads ENHRY; CDR2 reads SYGVKD. The ends lost 2 bases at V and 6 bases at J; junction bases unmatched: 2. The CDR3, as DNA: TGTGCCATCAGTGAGGGACAGGGGGCGGCTGAAGCTTTCTTT. Its translation: CAISEGQGAAEAFF.

This clone was observed a few times. The chain recombines TRBV4-1 with TRBJ2-1; TRBD2 matches at 7 bases. V trimming: 3 bases; J trimming: 1 base; junction bases outside the gene matches: 12. Germline assignment: CDR1 MGHRA and CDR2 YSYEKL. There are 18 residues in the CDR3. CDR3 coding DNA: TGCGCCAGCAGCCATGGTGGTGTGGGGGAGGGGTCCTACAATGAGCAGTTCTTC. It translates to CASSHGGVGEGSYNEQFF.

This chain links TRBV5-4 with TRBJ2-1; 10 bases are a match to TRBD1. Germline V gene lookup returns CDR1 SGHNT and CDR2 YYREEE (reference sequence). The CDR3 runs to 14 residues. With 5 bases clipped from V and 8 bases from J, the junction kept 7 bases outside the gene matches. The CDR3 DNA sequence: TGTGCCAGCAGGGGACAGGGGATTGGGGATGAGCAGTTCTTC. This gives the protein CASRGQGIGDEQFF.